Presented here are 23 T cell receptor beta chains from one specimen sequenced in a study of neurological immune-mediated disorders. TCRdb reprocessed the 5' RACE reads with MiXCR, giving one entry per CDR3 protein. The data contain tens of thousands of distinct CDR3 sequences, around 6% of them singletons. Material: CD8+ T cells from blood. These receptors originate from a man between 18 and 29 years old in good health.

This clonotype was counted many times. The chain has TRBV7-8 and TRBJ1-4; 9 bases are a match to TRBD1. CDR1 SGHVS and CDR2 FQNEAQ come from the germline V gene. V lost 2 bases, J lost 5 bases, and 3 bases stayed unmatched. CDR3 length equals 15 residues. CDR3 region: CASSLNRGLNEKLFF. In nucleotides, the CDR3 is TGTGCCAGCAGCTTAAACAGGGGGCTGAATGAAAAACTGTTTTTT.

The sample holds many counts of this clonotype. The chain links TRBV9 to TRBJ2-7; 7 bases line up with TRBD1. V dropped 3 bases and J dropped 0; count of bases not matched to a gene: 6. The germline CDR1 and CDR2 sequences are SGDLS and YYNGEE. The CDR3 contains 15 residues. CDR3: CASSETGSGSYEQYF. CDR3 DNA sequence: TGTGCCAGCAGCGAGACAGGGTCGGGCTCCTACGAGCAGTACTTC.

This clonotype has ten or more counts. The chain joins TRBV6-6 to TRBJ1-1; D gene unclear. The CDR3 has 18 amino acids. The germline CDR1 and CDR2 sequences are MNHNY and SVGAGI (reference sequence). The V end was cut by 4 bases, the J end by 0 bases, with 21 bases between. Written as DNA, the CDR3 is TGTGCCAGCAGTTCGGCCCTCGGAGCCCGGTGGGTGAACACTGAAGCTTTCTTT. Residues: CASSSALGARWVNTEAFF.

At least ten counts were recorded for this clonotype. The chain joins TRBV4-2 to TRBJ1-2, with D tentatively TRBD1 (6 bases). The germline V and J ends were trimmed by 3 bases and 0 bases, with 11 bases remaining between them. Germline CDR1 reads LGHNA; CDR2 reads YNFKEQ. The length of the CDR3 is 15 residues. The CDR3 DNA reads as TGTGCCAGCAGCCATACAGGGTTTGCTAACTATGGCTACACCTTC. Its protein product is CASSHTGFANYGYTF.

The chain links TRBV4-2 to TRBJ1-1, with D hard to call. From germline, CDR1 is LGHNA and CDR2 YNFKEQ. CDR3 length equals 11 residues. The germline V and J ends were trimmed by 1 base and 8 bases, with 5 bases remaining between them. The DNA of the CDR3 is TGTGCCAGCAGCCAAGGAACCGAAGCTTTCTTT. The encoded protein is CASSQGTEAFF.

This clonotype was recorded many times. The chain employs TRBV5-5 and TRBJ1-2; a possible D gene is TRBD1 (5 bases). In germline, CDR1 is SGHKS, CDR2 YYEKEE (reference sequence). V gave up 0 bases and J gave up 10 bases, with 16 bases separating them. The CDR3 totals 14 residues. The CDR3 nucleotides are TGTGCCAGCAGCTTGGCGGGGACGGCGGAAATCTACACCTTC. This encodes CASSLAGTAEIYTF. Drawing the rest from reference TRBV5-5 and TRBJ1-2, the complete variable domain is DAGVTQSPTHLIKTRGQQVTLRCSPISGHKSVSWYQQVLGQGPQFIFQYYEKEERGRGNFPDRFSARQFPNYSSELNVNALLLGDSALYLCASSLAGTAEIYTFGSGTRLTVV.

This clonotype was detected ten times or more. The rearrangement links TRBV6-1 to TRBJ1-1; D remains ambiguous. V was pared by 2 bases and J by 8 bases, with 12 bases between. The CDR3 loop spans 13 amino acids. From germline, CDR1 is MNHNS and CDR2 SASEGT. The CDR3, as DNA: TGTGCCAGCAGTGAATGGACGGCCGCCGAAGCTTTCTTT. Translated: CASSEWTAAEAFF.

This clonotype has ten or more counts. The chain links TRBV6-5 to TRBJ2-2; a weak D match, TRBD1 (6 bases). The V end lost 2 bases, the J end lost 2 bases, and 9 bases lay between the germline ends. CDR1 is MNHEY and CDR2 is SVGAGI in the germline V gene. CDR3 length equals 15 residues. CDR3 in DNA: TGTGCCAGCAGTTACGGACAGAGAAACACCGGGGAGCTGTTTTTT. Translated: CASSYGQRNTGELFF.

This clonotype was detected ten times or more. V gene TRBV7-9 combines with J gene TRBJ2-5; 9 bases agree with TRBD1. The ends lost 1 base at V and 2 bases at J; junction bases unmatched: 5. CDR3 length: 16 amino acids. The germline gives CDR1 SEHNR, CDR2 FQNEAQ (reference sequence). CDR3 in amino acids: CASSLGFGQGQETQYF. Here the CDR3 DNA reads TGTGCCAGCAGCTTAGGATTCGGACAGGGGCAAGAGACCCAGTACTTC.

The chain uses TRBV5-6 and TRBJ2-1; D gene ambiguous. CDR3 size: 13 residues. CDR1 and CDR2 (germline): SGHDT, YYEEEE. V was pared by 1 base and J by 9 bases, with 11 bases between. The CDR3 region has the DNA TGTGCCAGCAGCTTGCAGTCCGCGTTTGAGCAGTTCTTC. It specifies CASSLQSAFEQFF.

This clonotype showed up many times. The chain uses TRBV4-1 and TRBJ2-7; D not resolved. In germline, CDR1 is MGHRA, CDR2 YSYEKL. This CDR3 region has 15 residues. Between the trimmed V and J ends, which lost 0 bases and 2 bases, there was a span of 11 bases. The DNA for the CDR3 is TGCGCCAGCAGCCAAGACCCGGTTTACCCCTACGAGCAGTACTTC. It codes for CASSQDPVYPYEQYF.

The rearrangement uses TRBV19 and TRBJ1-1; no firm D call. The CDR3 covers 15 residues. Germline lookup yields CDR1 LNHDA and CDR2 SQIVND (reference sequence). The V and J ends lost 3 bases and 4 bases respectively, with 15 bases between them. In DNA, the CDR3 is TGTGCCAGTAGTATTCTCCCCAGGTGGGGCACTGAAGCTTTCTTT. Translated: CASSILPRWGTEAFF.

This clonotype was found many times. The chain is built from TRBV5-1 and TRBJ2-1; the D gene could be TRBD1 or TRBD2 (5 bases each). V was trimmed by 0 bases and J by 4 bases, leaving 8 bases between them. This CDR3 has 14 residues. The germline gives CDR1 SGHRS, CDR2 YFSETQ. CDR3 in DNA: TGCGCCAGCAGCTTGGGTGGGGGTTACAATGAGCAGTTCTTC. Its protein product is CASSLGGGYNEQFF.

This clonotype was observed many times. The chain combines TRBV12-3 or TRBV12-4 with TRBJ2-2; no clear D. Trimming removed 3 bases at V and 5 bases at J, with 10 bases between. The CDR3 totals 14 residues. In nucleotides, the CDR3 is TGTGCCAGCAGTTTGGCCTCAGCGACCGGGGAGCTGTTTTTT. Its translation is CASSLASATGELFF.

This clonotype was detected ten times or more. As DNA, the CDR3 is TGTGCCAGCAGTTTAGCACCGTGGGGGGGTAACTATGGCTACACCTTC. It encodes CASSLAPWGGNYGYTF. The chain employs TRBV12-3 or TRBV12-4 and TRBJ1-2, with a possible D match to TRBD1 (5 bases). CDR3 length: 16 amino acids. V lost 0 bases and J 1 base, leaving 12 bases between the germline ends.

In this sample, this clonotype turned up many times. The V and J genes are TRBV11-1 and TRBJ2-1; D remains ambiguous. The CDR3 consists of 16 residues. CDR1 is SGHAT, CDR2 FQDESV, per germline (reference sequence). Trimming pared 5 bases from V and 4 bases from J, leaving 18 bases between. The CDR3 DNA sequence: TGTGCCAGCAGCAAACTTGACTGGCCGAGGTACAATGAGCAGTTCTTC. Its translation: CASSKLDWPRYNEQFF.

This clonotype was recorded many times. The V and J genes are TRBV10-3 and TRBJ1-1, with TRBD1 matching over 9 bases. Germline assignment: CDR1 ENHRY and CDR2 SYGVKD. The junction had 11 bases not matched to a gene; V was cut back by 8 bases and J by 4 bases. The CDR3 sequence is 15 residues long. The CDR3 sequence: CAIGRTGVGGTEAFF. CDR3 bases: TGTGCCATCGGAAGGACAGGGGTGGGTGGCACTGAAGCTTTCTTT.

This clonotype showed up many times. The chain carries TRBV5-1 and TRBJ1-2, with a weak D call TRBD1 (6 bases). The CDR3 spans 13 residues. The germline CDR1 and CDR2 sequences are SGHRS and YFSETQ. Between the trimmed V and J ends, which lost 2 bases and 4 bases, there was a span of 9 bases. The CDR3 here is CASSFGQTYGYTF. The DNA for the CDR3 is TGCGCCAGCAGCTTTGGACAGACCTATGGCTACACCTTC. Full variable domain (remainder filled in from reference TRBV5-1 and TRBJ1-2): KAGVTQTPRYLIKTRGQQVTLSCSPISGHRSVSWYQQTPGQGLQFLFEYFSETQRNKGNFPGRFSGRQFSNSRSEMNVSTLELGDSALYLCASSFGQTYGYTFGSGTRLTVV.

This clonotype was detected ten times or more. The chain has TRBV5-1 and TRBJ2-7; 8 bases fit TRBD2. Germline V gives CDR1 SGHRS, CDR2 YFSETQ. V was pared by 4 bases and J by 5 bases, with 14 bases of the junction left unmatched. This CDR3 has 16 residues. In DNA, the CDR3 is TGCGCCAGCAGCCCAAACGGGAGGGACCCTTCAGACGAGCAGTACTTC. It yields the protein CASSPNGRDPSDEQYF.

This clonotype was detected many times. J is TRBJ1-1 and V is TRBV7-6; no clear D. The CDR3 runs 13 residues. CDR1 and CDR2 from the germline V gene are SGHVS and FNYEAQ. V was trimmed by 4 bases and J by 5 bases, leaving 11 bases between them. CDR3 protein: CASSSFHGTEAFF. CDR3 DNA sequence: TGTGCCAGCAGCTCCTTCCATGGGACTGAAGCTTTCTTT.

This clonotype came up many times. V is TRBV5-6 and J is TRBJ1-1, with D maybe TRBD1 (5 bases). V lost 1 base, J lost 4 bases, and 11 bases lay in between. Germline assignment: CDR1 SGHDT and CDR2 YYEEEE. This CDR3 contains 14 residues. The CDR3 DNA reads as TGTGCCAGCAGCTTGTGGGGGGTCCCCACTGAAGCTTTCTTT. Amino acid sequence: CASSLWGVPTEAFF.

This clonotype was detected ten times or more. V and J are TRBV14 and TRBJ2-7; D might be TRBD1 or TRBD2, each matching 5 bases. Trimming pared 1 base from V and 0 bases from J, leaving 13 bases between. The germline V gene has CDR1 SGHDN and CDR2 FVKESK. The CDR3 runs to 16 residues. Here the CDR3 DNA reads TGTGCCAGCAGCCAAGTCCGGGTGGGGGACTCCTACGAGCAGTACTTC. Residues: CASSQVRVGDSYEQYF.

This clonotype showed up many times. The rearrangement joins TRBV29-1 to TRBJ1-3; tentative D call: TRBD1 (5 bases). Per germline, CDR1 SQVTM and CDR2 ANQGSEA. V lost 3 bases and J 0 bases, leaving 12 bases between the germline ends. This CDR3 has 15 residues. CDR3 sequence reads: CSVEVPGDSGNTIYF. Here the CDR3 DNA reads TGCAGCGTTGAGGTTCCGGGGGACTCTGGAAACACCATATATTTT.